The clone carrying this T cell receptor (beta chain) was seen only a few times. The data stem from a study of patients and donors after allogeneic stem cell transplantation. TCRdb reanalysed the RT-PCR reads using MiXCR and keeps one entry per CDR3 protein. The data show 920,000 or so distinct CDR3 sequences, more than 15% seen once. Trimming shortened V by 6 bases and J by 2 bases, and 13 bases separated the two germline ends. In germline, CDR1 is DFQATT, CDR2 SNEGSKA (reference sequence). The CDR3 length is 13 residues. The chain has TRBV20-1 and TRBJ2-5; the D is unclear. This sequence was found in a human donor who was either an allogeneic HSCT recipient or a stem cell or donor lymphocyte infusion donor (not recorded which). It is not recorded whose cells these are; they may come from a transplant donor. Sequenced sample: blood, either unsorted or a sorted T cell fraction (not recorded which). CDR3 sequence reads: CSAPPGAQETQYF. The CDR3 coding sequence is TGCAGTGCCCCCCCGGGTGCTCAAGAGACCCAGTACTTC.